The 19 T cell receptor beta chains below come from one sample, sequenced in a study of blood T cell repertoires in COVID-19. Measured with immunoSEQ multiplex PCR; TCRdb has only the in-frame clones, and not every one. The sample comprises around 220,000 clones, 84% of which are singletons, and 15% to 20% rests with the top ten. Sequencing was done on a sample of peripheral blood. The receptors were gathered from a man under 40 with active or convalescent COVID-19.

The genes are TRBV6-5 and TRBJ2-5, with TRBD2 as a possible D gene (6 bases). The CDR3 length is 14 residues. The germline V and J ends were trimmed by 3 bases and 5 bases, with 13 bases remaining between them. CDR1 and CDR2 from the germline V gene are MNHEY and SVGAGI. The DNA for the CDR3 is TGTGCCAGCAGTTATGGAGGGCTTTGGGAGACCCAGTACTTC. This codes for CASSYGGLWETQYF.

The chain couples TRBV19 to TRBJ2-3, with TRBD2 matching 10 bases. Trimming cost V 3 bases and J 4 bases; bases outside gene matches: 4. Germline V CDR1 and CDR2: LNHDA, SQIVND (reference sequence). The CDR3 totals 15 residues. CDR3: CASSIFLAGADTQYF. CDR3 nucleotide sequence: TGTGCCAGTAGTATTTTCCTAGCGGGGGCAGATACGCAGTATTTT. The whole variable domain, filled in from reference TRBV19 and TRBJ2-3, reads DGGITQSPKYLFRKEGQNVTLSCEQNLNHDAMYWYRQDPGQGLRLIYYSQIVNDFQKGDIAEGYSVSREKKESFPLTVTSAQKNPTAFYLCASSIFLAGADTQYFGPGTRLTVL.

J is TRBJ1-1 and V is TRBV19; 10 positions agree with TRBD1. Per germline, CDR1 LNHDA and CDR2 SQIVND (reference sequence). The CDR3 totals 16 residues. The junction had 11 bases not matched to a gene; V was cut back by 6 bases and J by 4 bases. As DNA, the CDR3 is TGTGCCAGTAGAAACCGGGACAGGGGAGTGGGCACTGAAGCTTTCTTT. It translates to CASRNRDRGVGTEAFF.

The chain combines TRBV5-1 with TRBJ2-7, with D possibly matching TRBD2 (6 bases). Germline values: CDR1 SGHRS, CDR2 YFSETQ. This CDR3 has 17 residues. V was cut by 2 bases and J by 0 bases, with 18 bases left in between. The CDR3 DNA reads TGCGCCAGCAGCTTAACCCTGGGGGGAGTGATCTCCTACGAGCAGTACTTC. It encodes CASSLTLGGVISYEQYF.

The chain recombines TRBV27 with TRBJ2-7; the match to TRBD1 covers 7 bases. This CDR3 contains 14 residues. J gave up 6 bases and V 6 bases, and 11 bases lay outside the gene matches. Looked up from germline, CDR1 is MNHEY and CDR2 is SMNVEV (reference sequence). The CDR3 region is CASRVRQGSGEQYF. Here the CDR3 DNA reads TGTGCCAGCAGAGTTCGACAGGGATCGGGCGAGCAGTACTTC.

The genes are TRBV30 and TRBJ2-2; D perhaps matches TRBD2 (5 bases). Germline V CDR1 and CDR2: GTSNPN, SVGIG (reference sequence). CDR3 size: 14 residues. V was clipped by 3 bases and J by 2 bases, with 10 bases between them. CDR3 DNA: TGTGCCTGGAGGGCGGGCGGCAACACCGGGGAGCTGTTTTTT. Translated: CAWRAGGNTGELFF.

V is TRBV2 and J is TRBJ2-1; 13 bases map to TRBD2. CDR1 and CDR2 (germline): SNHLY, FYNNEI. V gave up 0 bases and J gave up 7 bases; unmatched junction bases: 6. The CDR3 length is 17 residues. The CDR3, as DNA: TGTGCCAGCAGTGAAGCTTCCGGGACTAGCGGGGTTAATGAGCAGTTCTTC. Its protein product is CASSEASGTSGVNEQFF.

The chain couples TRBV11-2 to TRBJ1-1; D gene unclear. Trimming cost V 1 base and J 0 bases, with 9 bases left between them. Germline V CDR1 and CDR2: SGHAT, FQNNGV. The CDR3 runs 15 residues. The CDR3 DNA is TGTGCCAGCAGCTTAGGCAGGCACATGAACACTGAAGCTTTCTTT. The encoded protein is CASSLGRHMNTEAFF. The full variable domain, with the rest looked up from reference TRBV11-2 and TRBJ1-1, is EAGVAQSPRYKIIEKRQSVAFWCNPISGHATLYWYQQILGQGPKLLIQFQNNGVVDDSQLPKDRFSAERLKGVDSTLKIQPAKLEDSAVYLCASSLGRHMNTEAFFGQGTRLTVV.

The V call is TRBV7-2, the J call TRBJ2-5; D might be TRBD2 (6 bases). The germline V gene has CDR1 SGHTA and CDR2 FQGNSA. V lost 6 bases to trimming and J lost 2 bases, with 19 bases between them. CDR3 size: 16 residues. CDR3 in amino acids: CASSGFGGVGQETQYF. In DNA form, the CDR3 reads TGTGCCAGCAGTGGTTTTGGCGGGGTGGGTCAAGAGACCCAGTACTTC.

The chain carries TRBV5-1 and TRBJ2-3, with 8 bases aligning to TRBD1. After removal of 7 bases from V and 2 bases from J, the junction contained 9 bases not matched to a gene. The CDR3 is 15 residues long. CDR1 is SGHRS, CDR2 YFSETQ, per germline. The CDR3 reads CASGPTGDSTDTQYF. The CDR3 nucleotides read TGCGCCAGCGGGCCGACAGGGGACTCCACAGATACGCAGTATTTT. The full variable domain, in which reference TRBV5-1 and TRBJ2-3 provide the parts outside the CDR3, is KAGVTQTPRYLIKTRGQQVTLSCSPISGHRSVSWYQQTPGQGLQFLFEYFSETQRNKGNFPGRFSGRQFSNSRSEMNVSTLELGDSALYLCASGPTGDSTDTQYFGPGTRLTVL.

This clone showed up just once. The V and J genes are TRBV10-1 and TRBJ1-1, with 8 bases identical to TRBD1. Unmatched junction bases numbered 4, after V lost 6 bases and J lost 4 bases. There are 13 residues in the CDR3. CDR1 is WNHNN and CDR2 is SYGVQD in the germline V gene (reference sequence). Here the CDR3 reads CASRDRETTEAFF. In DNA form, the CDR3 reads TGCGCCAGCAGGGACAGGGAGACCACTGAAGCTTTCTTT.

This clone has just a few counts. CDR3 nucleotide sequence: TGTGCCAGCAGCTTTCTTCAGCCCGGGGATAACTATGGCTACACCTTC. Translation: CASSFLQPGDNYGYTF. The chain has TRBV5-6 and TRBJ1-2; D gene uncertain. The CDR3 is made up of 16 amino acids. V dropped 2 bases and J dropped 1 base, with 15 bases sitting between them. In germline, CDR1 is SGHDT, CDR2 YYEEEE.

This chain links TRBV6-5 with TRBJ1-6; weak D call: TRBD1 (6 bases). This CDR3 is 15 amino acids long. The germline V gene encodes CDR1 MNHEY and CDR2 SVGAGI. The V gene lost 6 bases and the J gene lost 9 bases, with 18 bases spanning the gap. For the CDR3, the DNA is TGTGCCAGCAGAGCAGGGGTATGGGAATTTTCACCCCTCCACTTT. This gives the protein CASRAGVWEFSPLHF.

V and J are TRBV15 and TRBJ2-7; TRBD2 matches 9 bases. V lost 8 bases and J lost 4; bases outside the gene matches: 6. This CDR3 region has 13 residues. Germline lookup yields CDR1 LNHNV and CDR2 YYDKDF (reference sequence). The chain's CDR3 is CATAGGGGYEQYF. CDR3 bases: TGTGCCACCGCGGGAGGGGGTGGATACGAGCAGTACTTC.

The J gene is TRBJ2-3, the V gene TRBV11-2, with 11 bases matching TRBD2. J gave up 8 bases and V 1 base, and 14 bases lay outside the gene matches. There are 18 residues in the CDR3. Germline CDR1 is SGHAT and CDR2 is FQNNGV. The CDR3 sequence is CASSLGFGTSGPGGTQYF. DNA of the CDR3: TGTGCCAGCAGCTTAGGTTTCGGGACTAGCGGTCCGGGTGGTACGCAGTATTTT.

J is TRBJ2-7 and V is TRBV6-2 or TRBV6-3; D perhaps matches TRBD1 (6 bases). Looked up from germline, CDR1 is MNHEY and CDR2 is SVGEGT. This CDR3 is built from 15 residues. The V end was cut by 6 bases, the J end by 0 bases, with 15 bases between. Here the CDR3 DNA reads TGTGCCAGCAGCCCAACAGGGTCGTACTCCTACGAGCAGTACTTC. This encodes CASSPTGSYSYEQYF.

CDR3 sequence reads: CASSATGAQNTGELFF. Written as DNA, the CDR3 is TGTGCCAGCAGCGCCACAGGGGCACAGAACACCGGGGAGCTGTTTTTT. The chain recombines TRBV9 with TRBJ2-2; TRBD1 matches 7 bases. V trimming: 3 bases; J trimming: 1 base; junction bases outside the gene matches: 6. The germline V gene encodes CDR1 SGDLS and CDR2 YYNGEE. The CDR3 contains 16 residues.

This clone has a single count. The genes are TRBV4-1 and TRBJ1-6; D unresolved. The length of the CDR3 is 17 residues. The V gene lost 0 bases and the J gene lost 9 bases, with 18 bases spanning the gap. Germline loops: CDR1 MGHRA, CDR2 YSYEKL. CDR3 region: CASSQDPHGLPVSPLHF. CDR3 DNA sequence: TGCGCCAGCAGCCAAGACCCCCACGGACTCCCTGTTTCACCCCTCCACTTT.

The rearrangement links TRBV3-1 (or the pseudogene TRBV3-2) to TRBJ2-3, with D perhaps TRBD2 (6 bases). This CDR3 has 13 amino acids. Germline V gives CDR1 LGHDT, CDR2 YNNKEL (reference sequence). The V and J ends lost 5 bases and 14 bases respectively, with 20 bases between them. The CDR3 nucleotides are TGTGCCAGCAGCTCCCTCTCGGGAGCCTCGAGGTATTTT. It encodes CASSSLSGASRYF.